The 3 T cell receptor beta chains in this list originate from one sample, sequenced in a study of blood T cells in healthy people across ages. Primed by a sample-barcoded 5' primer and a J-beta primer mix, a second PCR proceeded for about 6 to 12 cycles. MiXCR was run by TCRdb on the 5' RACE reads, yielding one entry per CDR3 protein. The sample lists about 800,000 distinct CDR3 sequences; around 25% were seen once. In addition, the sample was reused for a study of T cells of mothers and their children.

Sequencing input: blood. These receptors were obtained from a boy younger than 18 in good health.

CDR3 amino acids: CASNPRGGGTEAFF. For the CDR3, the DNA is TGCGCCAGCAACCCTCGGGGGGGTGGGACTGAAGCTTTCTTT. The chain links TRBV4-1 to TRBJ1-1; D may be TRBD1 (5 bases). Trimming took off 7 bases at V and 5 bases at J, with 17 bases between the two ends. Germline V gives CDR1 MGHRA, CDR2 YSYEKL. The CDR3 is made up of 14 amino acids.

This clonotype has at least ten counts. The chain employs TRBV29-1 and TRBJ2-5; D is uncertain. The CDR3 has 12 residues. Trimming took off 4 bases at V and 0 bases at J, with 6 bases between the two ends. Germline CDR1 and CDR2: SQVTM and ANQGSEA. CDR3 protein: CSVVRDQETQYF. CDR3 sequence (DNA): TGCAGCGTTGTCCGGGACCAAGAGACCCAGTACTTC.

There are a few counts of this clonotype. The genes are TRBV14 and TRBJ2-5; D ambiguous. Germline V gene data show CDR1 as SGHDN and CDR2 as FVKESK. V gave up 4 bases and J gave up 3 bases, with 18 bases separating them. The CDR3 covers 16 residues. CDR3 protein: CASSRVRVGPKETQYF. The CDR3 bases are TGTGCCAGCAGCCGCGTCCGAGTGGGTCCGAAAGAGACCCAGTACTTC.